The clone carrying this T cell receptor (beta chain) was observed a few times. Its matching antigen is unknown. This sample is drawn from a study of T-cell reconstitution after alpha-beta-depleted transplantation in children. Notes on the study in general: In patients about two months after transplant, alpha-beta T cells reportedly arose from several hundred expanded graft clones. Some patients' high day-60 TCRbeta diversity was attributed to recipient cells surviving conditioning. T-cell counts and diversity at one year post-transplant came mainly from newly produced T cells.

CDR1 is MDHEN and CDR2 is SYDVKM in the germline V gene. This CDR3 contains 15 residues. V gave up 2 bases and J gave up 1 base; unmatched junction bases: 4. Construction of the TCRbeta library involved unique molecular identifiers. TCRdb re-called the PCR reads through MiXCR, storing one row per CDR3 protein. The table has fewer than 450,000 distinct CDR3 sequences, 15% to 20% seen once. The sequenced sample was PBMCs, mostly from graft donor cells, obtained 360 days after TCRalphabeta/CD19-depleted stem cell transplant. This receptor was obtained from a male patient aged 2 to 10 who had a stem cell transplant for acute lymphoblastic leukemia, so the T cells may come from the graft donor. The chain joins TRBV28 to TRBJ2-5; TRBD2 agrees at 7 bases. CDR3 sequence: CASSLLGLTQETQYF. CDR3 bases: TGTGCCAGCAGTTTACTGGGACTAACCCAAGAGACCCAGTACTTC.